What follows describes a single T cell receptor (beta chain). V was clipped by 3 bases and J by 7 bases; unmatched bases: 8. The CDR3 runs 14 residues. Germline CDR1 is SGHDT and CDR2 is YYEEEE. Method: immunoSEQ multiplex PCR; TCRdb's copy keeps in-frame clones and lacks some. This sample has about 300,000 clones, with 80% to 90% found just once. These data originate in a study of blood T cell repertoires in COVID-19. Study at large: The United States, Italy and Spain supplied acute and convalescent COVID-19 samples.

The chain links TRBV5-6 to TRBJ1-2, with TRBD1 matching 8 bases. The receptor comes from a woman younger than 35 who had recovered from COVID-19. The sequencing input was PBMCs or T cells enriched from blood (not recorded which). The CDR3: CASSWGQAWGGYTF. The CDR3 region has the DNA TGTGCCAGCAGCTGGGGACAGGCTTGGGGTGGCTACACCTTC.